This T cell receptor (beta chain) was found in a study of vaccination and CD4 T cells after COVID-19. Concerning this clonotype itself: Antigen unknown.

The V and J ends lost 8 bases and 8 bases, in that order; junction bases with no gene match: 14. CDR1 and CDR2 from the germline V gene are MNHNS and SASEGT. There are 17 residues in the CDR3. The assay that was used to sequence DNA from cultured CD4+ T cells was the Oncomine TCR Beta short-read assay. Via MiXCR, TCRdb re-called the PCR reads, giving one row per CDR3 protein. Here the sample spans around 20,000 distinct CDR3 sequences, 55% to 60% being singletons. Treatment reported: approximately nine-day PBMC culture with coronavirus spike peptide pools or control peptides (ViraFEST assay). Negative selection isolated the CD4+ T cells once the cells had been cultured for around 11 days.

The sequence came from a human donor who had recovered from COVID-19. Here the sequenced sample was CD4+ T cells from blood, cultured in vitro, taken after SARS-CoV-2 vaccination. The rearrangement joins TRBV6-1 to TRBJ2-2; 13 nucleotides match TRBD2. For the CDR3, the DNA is TGTGCCAGCCAGACGGGACTAGCGGGGTCTGGCGTAGGGGAGCTGTTTTTT. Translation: CASQTGLAGSGVGELFF.